The TCR beta chain under discussion was sequenced for a study of cytomegalovirus exposure and HLA in healthy donors. Study overall: Some 200 million T cells yielded under 130 million unique TCR beta sequences in earlier analysis. When 350 to 400 donors were genotyped, roughly 80% of them were found to fall in the Caucasian-associated ancestry cluster.

V was clipped by 5 bases and J by 2 bases, with 9 bases between them. The CDR3 is 13 residues long. CDR1 is PRHDT and CDR2 is FYEKMQ in the germline V gene (reference sequence). Points on this clone: Its antigen is still unknown.

Points from the study as a whole: For most TCR beta V segments, an earlier analysis put the productive rate at about 87% or about 30% of the time.

The PCR made use of 60 Vbeta and 13 Jbeta primers. The method was immunoSEQ multiplex PCR; TCRdb's version includes in-frame clones alone and lacks a portion of them. Here the sample spans about 210,000 clones, around 80% being singletons. Sequenced input: PBMCs. The rearrangement links TRBV13 to TRBJ1-1; tentatively, D is TRBD1 (6 bases). This TCR derives from a boy younger than 18 in good health and CMV-seronegative. Written as DNA, the CDR3 is TGTGCCAGCAGCCAGGACAGTAACACTGAAGCTTTCTTT. It codes for CASSQDSNTEAFF. The full variable domain, rest sourced from reference TRBV13 and TRBJ1-1, is AAGVIQSPRHLIKEKRETATLKCYPIPRHDTVYWYQQGPGQDPQFLISFYEKMQSDKGSIPDRFSAQQFSDYHSELNMSSLELGDSALYFCASSQDSNTEAFFGQGTRLTVV.